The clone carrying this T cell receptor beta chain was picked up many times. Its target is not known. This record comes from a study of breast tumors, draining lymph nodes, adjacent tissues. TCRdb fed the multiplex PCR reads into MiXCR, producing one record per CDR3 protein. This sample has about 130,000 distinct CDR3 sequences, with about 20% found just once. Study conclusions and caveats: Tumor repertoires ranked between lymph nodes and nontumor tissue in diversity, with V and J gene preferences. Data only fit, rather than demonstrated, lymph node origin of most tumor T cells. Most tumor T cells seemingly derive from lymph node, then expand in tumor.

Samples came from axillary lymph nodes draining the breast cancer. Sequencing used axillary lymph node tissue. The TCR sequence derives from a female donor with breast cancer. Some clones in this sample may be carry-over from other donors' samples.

CDR3 loop: CASSVASGGGYYNEQFF. Written as DNA, the CDR3 is TGTGCCAGCAGCGTAGCTTCGGGGGGGGGGTACTACAATGAGCAGTTCTTC. J is TRBJ2-1 and V is TRBV9; TRBD2 matches at 8 bases. J gave up 3 bases and V 0 bases, and 8 bases lay outside the gene matches. Germline CDR1 reads SGDLS; CDR2 reads YYNGEE. This CDR3 comprises 17 residues.